Below are 23 T cell receptor beta chains sequenced from a single sample in a study of radiation and T cells in renal cell carcinoma. The time point: blood 4 weeks post-SBRT, at nephrectomy. Treatment reported: 15 Gy SBRT to primary tumor, nephrectomy 4 weeks later. Repertoires were generated with immunoSEQ multiplex PCR, while TCRdb's copy carries only in-frame clones and drops some. The data hold 40,000 to 45,000 clones, with roughly 80% observed a single time. Sequenced here: blood, sampled from a patient whose treatment included radiotherapy and nephrectomy. The receptor set was obtained from a woman in her 70s with renal cell carcinoma.

This chain links TRBV6-5 with TRBJ2-7; 9 positions match TRBD2. Germline V lookup: CDR1 MNHEY, CDR2 SVGAGI. The CDR3 extends over 13 amino acids. With V trimmed by 11 bases and J by 2 bases, 7 bases remained unmatched. The CDR3 here is CACRTSVTYEQYF. In nucleotides, the CDR3 is TGTGCCTGTAGGACTAGCGTGACCTACGAGCAGTACTTC.

This clone was detected a few times. This CDR3 is CASSRDRGSGEQYF. The CDR3 region has the DNA TGTGCCAGCAGTCGGGACAGGGGCAGCGGCGAGCAGTACTTC. The chain couples TRBV2 to TRBJ2-7; 10 bases are shared with TRBD1. The CDR3 is made up of 14 amino acids. CDR1 SNHLY and CDR2 FYNNEI come from the germline V gene. Trimming removed 5 bases from V and 6 bases from J; junction bases left unmatched: 7.

The chain is built from TRBV30 and TRBJ2-5, with unresolved D. Germline lookup yields CDR1 GTSNPN and CDR2 SVGIG (reference sequence). This CDR3 has 13 amino acids. V lost 0 bases and J 5 bases, leaving 10 bases between the germline ends. The CDR3 sequence is CAWSVGSSETQYF. Here the CDR3 DNA reads TGTGCCTGGAGTGTTGGGTCTTCTGAGACCCAGTACTTC.

This clone was counted only a few times. J is TRBJ1-2 and V is TRBV15; D uncertain. Germline-derived CDR1 and CDR2 are LNHNV and YYDKDF (reference sequence). The CDR3 extends over 12 amino acids. Trimming took off 3 bases at V and 7 bases at J, with 9 bases between the two ends. CDR3 in DNA: TGTGCCACCAGCAGTGTCCGGGGTGGCTACACCTTC. Encoded protein: CATSSVRGGYTF.

The DNA for the CDR3 is TGTGCCAGCAGCGTAGAGGATAGCGGGGGCGGGGAGCTGTTTTTT. This codes for CASSVEDSGGGELFF. The chain uses TRBV9 and TRBJ2-2; 9 bases fit TRBD2. CDR1 and CDR2 (germline): SGDLS, YYNGEE. This CDR3 comprises 15 residues. Unmatched junction bases numbered 4, after V lost 0 bases and J lost 7 bases. Using reference TRBV9 and TRBJ2-2 for the parts outside the CDR3, the full variable domain is DSGVTQTPKHLITATGQRVTLRCSPRSGDLSVYWYQQSLDQGLQFLIQYYNGEERAKGNILERFSAQQFPDLHSELNLSSLELGDSALYFCASSVEDSGGGELFFGEGSRLTVL.

The rearrangement joins TRBV19 to TRBJ2-1; 12 bases match TRBD2. Germline loops: CDR1 LNHDA, CDR2 SQIVND (reference sequence). Losses at the gene ends were 0 bases for V and 10 bases for J; bases not matched to a gene: 7. The CDR3 is 16 residues long. The CDR3 loop is CASSIDLGLAGREQFF. DNA of the CDR3: TGTGCCAGTAGTATAGATCTAGGACTAGCGGGGAGGGAGCAGTTCTTC. Drawing the rest from reference TRBV19 and TRBJ2-1, the complete variable domain is DGGITQSPKYLFRKEGQNVTLSCEQNLNHDAMYWYRQDPGQGLRLIYYSQIVNDFQKGDIAEGYSVSREKKESFPLTVTSAQKNPTAFYLCASSIDLGLAGREQFFGPGTRLTVL.

This clone was seen a few times. J is TRBJ2-7 and V is TRBV5-6; 7 bases match TRBD1. The V and J ends lost 4 bases and 6 bases, in that order; junction bases with no gene match: 7. The CDR3 length is 13 residues. Germline V lookup: CDR1 SGHDT, CDR2 YYEEEE. The CDR3 reads CASSLGQAGEQYF. The CDR3 nucleotides read TGTGCCAGCAGCCTCGGACAGGCCGGCGAGCAGTACTTC.

The chain couples TRBV27 to TRBJ2-3, with D tentatively TRBD2 (6 bases). CDR1 MNHEY and CDR2 SMNVEV come from the germline V gene (reference sequence). Trimming left V 6 bases short and J 2 bases short, with 12 bases between. This CDR3 has 14 amino acids. The CDR3: CASRGGKTTDTQYF. DNA of the CDR3: TGTGCCAGCAGGGGCGGGAAGACCACAGATACGCAGTATTTT.

The chain employs TRBV9 and TRBJ2-1, with TRBD2 identical over 9 bases. The V gene's germline CDR1 is SGDLS and CDR2 YYNGEE. J lost 10 bases, V lost 0 bases, and 11 bases had no gene match. The CDR3 is 16 amino acids. CDR3 in DNA: TGTGCCAGCAGCGTAGGGTCTAGCGGGACCTTAGACGAGCAGTTCTTC. Its protein product is CASSVGSSGTLDEQFF.

This clone came up a few times. J is TRBJ1-5 and V is TRBV25-1; D call uncertain. CDR1 is MGHDK and CDR2 is SYGVNS in the germline V gene. V dropped 8 bases and J dropped 2 bases, with 7 bases sitting between them. This CDR3 is 12 amino acids long. CDR3 loop: CASGNGNQPQHF. The CDR3 DNA follows: TGTGCCAGCGGCAACGGCAATCAGCCCCAGCATTTT.

The chain recombines TRBV7-3 with TRBJ2-1, with D possibly TRBD1 on 6 matching bases. The V and J ends lost 4 bases and 8 bases respectively, with 15 bases between them. This CDR3 comprises 14 residues. CDR1 is SGHTA, CDR2 FQGTGA, per germline. This CDR3 reads CASSSDSGGDEQFF. The CDR3 DNA sequence: TGTGCCAGCAGCTCCGACTCTGGGGGCGATGAGCAGTTCTTC.

This clone has only one observation. This chain uses TRBV7-9 with TRBJ1-3; D is ambiguous. V dropped 4 bases and J dropped 2 bases, with 9 bases sitting between them. Germline V gene sequence: CDR1 SEHNR, CDR2 FQNEAQ (reference sequence). This CDR3 has 14 amino acids. The chain's CDR3 is CASSSALTGNTIYF. Written as DNA, the CDR3 is TGTGCCAGCAGCTCAGCCCTTACTGGAAACACCATATATTTT.

The chain employs TRBV12-5 and TRBJ2-3; D is possibly TRBD1 (6 bases). CDR1 LGHNT and CDR2 FRNRAP come from the germline V gene. CDR3 length equals 16 residues. Trimming removed 1 base from V and 4 bases from J, with 15 bases in between. This CDR3 is CASGLASTGFSDTQYF. DNA for the CDR3: TGTGCTAGTGGTTTGGCATCAACAGGGTTCTCAGATACGCAGTATTTT.

This chain uses TRBV6-6 with TRBJ2-5; possibly TRBD2 for D (7 bases). Germline CDR1 and CDR2: MNHNY and SVGAGI (reference sequence). The CDR3 loop spans 13 amino acids. With 10 bases removed from V and 5 bases from J, the gap between germline ends came to 17 bases. CDR3 protein: CAITEGGGETQYF. Here the CDR3 DNA reads TGTGCCATTACGGAGGGGGGGGGCGAGACCCAGTACTTC.

This clone was detected a few times. V and J are TRBV5-1 and TRBJ1-1; a weak D match, TRBD1 (6 bases). The CDR3 has 15 residues. From germline, CDR1 is SGHRS and CDR2 YFSETQ. Deletions cut 4 bases from V and 0 bases from J, with 13 bases between. The CDR3 DNA reads as TGCGCCAGCAGCCTCTCGGACAGACTGAACACTGAAGCTTTCTTT. Residues: CASSLSDRLNTEAFF.

The chain has TRBV10-1 and TRBJ1-2; 9 nucleotides match TRBD1. Germline CDR1 and CDR2: WNHNN and SYGVQD (reference sequence). V lost 0 bases and J lost 0; bases outside the gene matches: 5. This CDR3 contains 17 residues. Written as DNA, the CDR3 is TGCGCCAGCAGTGAGTCGGGGGGACAGGGCCCTAACTATGGCTACACCTTC. The encoded protein is CASSESGGQGPNYGYTF.

In this sample, this clone turned up a few times. J is TRBJ1-1 and V is TRBV5-1, with D maybe TRBD1 (5 bases). V gave up 4 bases and J gave up 4 bases, with 14 bases separating them. The CDR3 is made up of 14 amino acids. The germline gives CDR1 SGHRS, CDR2 YFSETQ. The CDR3 region is CASSPGGGATEAFF. CDR3 in DNA: TGCGCCAGCAGCCCCGGGGGAGGCGCCACTGAAGCTTTCTTT.

The chain employs TRBV4-2 and TRBJ2-7, with D perhaps TRBD1 (5 bases). Trimming took off 0 bases at V and 3 bases at J, with 15 bases between the two ends. CDR3 length: 16 amino acids. CDR1 LGHNA and CDR2 YNFKEQ come from the germline V gene. In DNA form, the CDR3 reads TGTGCCAGCAGCCAAGATAACTGGCAGGGTGGCTACGAGCAGTACTTC. Its protein is CASSQDNWQGGYEQYF.

The chain recombines TRBV5-4 with TRBJ1-1; D not resolved. CDR3 length: 15 amino acids. V was pared by 3 bases and J by 4 bases, with 16 bases between. Germline CDR1 SGHNT, CDR2 YYREEE (reference sequence). CDR3 sequence: CASSSQTSGTTEAFF. As DNA, the CDR3 is TGTGCCAGCAGCTCTCAAACATCGGGTACCACTGAAGCTTTCTTT. Full variable domain (rest looked up from reference TRBV5-4 and TRBJ1-1): ETGVTQSPTHLIKTRGQQVTLRCSSQSGHNTVSWYQQALGQGPQFIFQYYREEENGRGNFPPRFSGLQFPNYSSELNVNALELDDSALYLCASSSQTSGTTEAFFGQGTRLTVV.

This chain joins TRBV4-1 and TRBJ2-7, with TRBD1 as a possible D gene (6 bases). Trimming took 5 bases from V and 4 from J, leaving 18 bases between them. Germline V CDR1 and CDR2: MGHRA, YSYEKL. The CDR3 is 15 residues long. CDR3 sequence reads: CASSGIRDIYYEQYF. The CDR3 DNA reads as TGCGCCAGCAGCGGGATCAGGGACATATATTACGAGCAGTACTTC.

The sample holds a few counts of this clone. Other DNA sequences within the sample encode an identical CDR3. The V and J genes are TRBV14 and TRBJ2-1, with TRBD2 matching 10 bases. This CDR3 is 16 amino acids long. Trimming took 2 bases from V and 3 from J; bases not matched to a gene: 4. CDR1 and CDR2 (germline): SGHDN, FVKESK. This CDR3 is CASSQLAGVIYNEQFF. In DNA, the CDR3 is TGTGCCAGCAGCCAACTAGCGGGAGTTATCTACAATGAGCAGTTCTTC.

The V and J genes are TRBV9 and TRBJ2-1, with 7 positions matching TRBD1. The CDR3 consists of 15 residues. The trim removed 3 bases at V and 1 base at J, leaving 4 bases unmatched. From germline, CDR1 is SGDLS and CDR2 YYNGEE. This CDR3 reads CASSAGRGSYNEQFF. In DNA form, the CDR3 reads TGTGCCAGCAGCGCGGGCAGGGGGTCCTACAATGAGCAGTTCTTC. The full variable domain, completed using reference TRBV9 and TRBJ2-1, is DSGVTQTPKHLITATGQRVTLRCSPRSGDLSVYWYQQSLDQGLQFLIQYYNGEERAKGNILERFSAQQFPDLHSELNLSSLELGDSALYFCASSAGRGSYNEQFFGPGTRLTVL.

V and J are TRBV2 and TRBJ2-7, with 7 bases fitting TRBD2. The germline V gene encodes CDR1 SNHLY and CDR2 FYNNEI. Unmatched junction bases numbered 7, after V lost 4 bases and J lost 1 base. The CDR3 loop spans 15 amino acids. CDR3 residues: CASSASLAVSYEQYF. As DNA, the CDR3 is TGTGCCAGCAGTGCCTCTCTAGCGGTTTCCTACGAGCAGTACTTC. The full variable domain, completed using reference TRBV2 and TRBJ2-7, is EPEVTQTPSHQVTQMGQEVILRCVPISNHLYFYWYRQILGQKVEFLVSFYNNEISEKSEIFDDQFSVERPDGSNFTLKIRSTKLEDSAMYFCASSASLAVSYEQYFGPGTRLTVT.